One sample yielded the 26 T cell receptor beta chains listed below, sequenced in a study of blood T cell repertoires in COVID-19 (dated by TCRdb to about 2020). The library was prepared using the immunoSEQ multiplex PCR assay. What TCRdb holds here is the immuneACCESS table cut down to in-frame rearrangements. Part of the clones is not present; checked against another copy, under half of the missing clones reflect an unresolved V gene, and the others are unexplained. This sample gives about 480,000 clones in total; roughly 89% of them show up just once. The ten largest clones add up to 0.75% to 0.9% of the sample. Input material: peripheral blood. These receptors all come from a man younger than 30 with COVID-19, enrolled during active disease.

Comment on this clone: This same CDR3 is encoded by further DNA sequences in the sample. V gene TRBV6-5 combines with J gene TRBJ1-2; weak D call: TRBD1 (5 bases). This CDR3 contains 13 residues. Germline V gene data show CDR1 as MNHEY and CDR2 as SVGAGI. V gave up 6 bases and J gave up 4 bases, with 12 bases separating them. CDR3 nucleotide sequence: TGTGCCAGCAGCCCCCGGCAGGGCTATGGCTACACCTTC. Its translation is CASSPRQGYGYTF.

Notes on this clone: Other DNA sequences within the sample encode an identical CDR3. V and J are TRBV6-2 or TRBV6-3 and TRBJ2-1; 9 bases line up with TRBD2. Germline CDR1 reads MNHEY; CDR2 reads SVGEGT. The CDR3 is 17 amino acids. V gave up 0 bases and J gave up 3 bases; unmatched junction bases: 6. The CDR3 loop is CASSYSPLAGVYNEQFF. The CDR3 coding sequence is TGTGCCAGCAGTTACTCCCCATTAGCGGGGGTCTACAATGAGCAGTTCTTC.

This clone was found a few times. This sequence joins TRBV9 and TRBJ2-5; perhaps TRBD2 as D (6 bases). Trimming shortened V by 4 bases and J by 5 bases, and 15 bases separated the two germline ends. The germline V gene has CDR1 SGDLS and CDR2 YYNGEE. The CDR3 length is 14 residues. The CDR3 DNA sequence: TGTGCCAGCAGCCCCACGGGAGTTCGGGAGACCCAGTACTTC. Translated, it gives CASSPTGVRETQYF.

The rearrangement links TRBV10-3 to TRBJ1-2; D perhaps matches TRBD1 (6 bases). V lost 8 bases and J 8 bases, leaving 18 bases between the germline ends. Germline CDR1 reads ENHRY; CDR2 reads SYGVKD. The CDR3 covers 13 residues. The CDR3 reads CAIRATGRGGYTF. For the CDR3, the DNA is TGTGCCATCCGAGCCACAGGGAGGGGAGGCTACACCTTC.

V is TRBV19 and J is TRBJ2-7; TRBD1 agrees at 10 bases. Trimming cost V 6 bases and J 4 bases; bases outside gene matches: 12. The CDR3 contains 16 residues. Germline V gene data show CDR1 as LNHDA and CDR2 as SQIVND (reference sequence). As DNA, the CDR3 is TGTGCCAGTAGAAACACCGGGACAGGGGCTTCATACGAGCAGTACTTC. As protein: CASRNTGTGASYEQYF.

This clone appeared once. The chain joins TRBV7-8 to TRBJ2-7; 10 nucleotides match TRBD2. Unmatched junction bases numbered 7, after V lost 5 bases and J lost 3 bases. Germline assignment: CDR1 SGHVS and CDR2 FQNEAQ. The CDR3 contains 15 residues. This CDR3 is CASSPTSGSNYEQYF. Here the CDR3 DNA reads TGTGCCAGCAGCCCGACTAGCGGGTCGAACTACGAGCAGTACTTC.

This clone was observed a handful of times. Other nucleotide sequences from this sample produce the same CDR3. The chain couples TRBV7-9 to TRBJ2-7; D not resolved. The CDR3 has 12 amino acids. The germline V gene has CDR1 SEHNR and CDR2 FQNEAQ (reference sequence). The germline V and J ends were trimmed by 1 base and 4 bases, with 5 bases remaining between them. Written as DNA, the CDR3 is TGTGCCAGCAGCTTAGTGTCTTACGAGCAGTACTTC. Its protein is CASSLVSYEQYF. The full variable domain, completed using reference TRBV7-9 and TRBJ2-7, is DTGVSQNPRHKITKRGQNVTFRCDPISEHNRLYWYRQTLGQGPEFLTYFQNEAQLEKSRLLSDRFSAERPKGSFSTLEIQRTEQGDSAMYLCASSLVSYEQYFGPGTRLTVT.

The chain is built from TRBV7-9 and TRBJ2-1; no definite D call. V was cut by 5 bases and J by 3 bases, with 11 bases left in between. In germline, CDR1 is SEHNR, CDR2 FQNEAQ (reference sequence). This CDR3 is built from 14 residues. The CDR3 bases are TGTGCCAGCAGCCCGAGTTCCATCTACAATGAGCAGTTCTTC. Residues: CASSPSSIYNEQFF.

Points on this clone: One junction end disagrees with the germline gene, perhaps due to a read error. The chain carries TRBV2 and TRBJ2-1, with 11 bases that match TRBD2. The CDR3 is made up of 16 amino acids. The V gene's germline CDR1 is SNHLY and CDR2 FYNNEI. The CDR3 sequence is CASSVAGGVSYSEQFF. The DNA of the CDR3 is TGTGCCAGCAGTGTAGCGGGAGGGGTATCCTACAGTGAGCAGTTCTTC.

This clone was counted a single time. This CDR3 reads CASSRTGTGRDTQYF. CDR3 nucleotide sequence: TGTGCCAGCAGTCGAACCGGGACAGGGCGGGATACGCAGTATTTT. This chain joins TRBV7-9 and TRBJ2-3, with 9 bases fitting TRBD1. Germline CDR1 is SEHNR and CDR2 is FQNEAQ (reference sequence). V shed 6 bases, J shed 6 bases, and the junction held 10 bases outside the gene matches. CDR3 length: 15 residues.

The chain employs TRBV10-1 and TRBJ2-4; D is possibly TRBD1 (6 bases). CDR3 length: 16 residues. The germline V and J ends were trimmed by 6 bases and 7 bases, with 22 bases remaining between them. CDR1 WNHNN and CDR2 SYGVQD come from the germline V gene (reference sequence). CDR3 loop: CASSEGGTGTPNIQYF. The CDR3 bases are TGCGCCAGCAGCGAAGGTGGGACCGGGACACCGAACATTCAGTACTTC.

The V and J genes are TRBV6-6 and TRBJ1-2; D may be TRBD1 (6 bases). CDR3 length equals 15 residues. Trimming pared 6 bases from V and 4 bases from J, leaving 18 bases between. Germline V gives CDR1 MNHNY, CDR2 SVGAGI (reference sequence). The CDR3 sequence: CASRTRDTQSYGYTF. CDR3 in DNA: TGTGCCAGCAGGACCCGGGACACGCAATCCTATGGCTACACCTTC.

The J gene is TRBJ2-2, the V gene TRBV7-3; 8 bases line up with TRBD2. The CDR3 consists of 13 residues. Germline V gives CDR1 SGHTA, CDR2 FQGTGA. Unmatched junction bases numbered 2, after V lost 6 bases and J lost 5 bases. Here the CDR3 DNA reads TGTGCCAGCAGAGGCGGGAGGACCGGGGAGCTGTTTTTT. The encoded protein is CASRGGRTGELFF.

The sample holds a few counts of this clone. The V gene is TRBV12-3 or TRBV12-4, the J gene TRBJ2-2; D unresolved. V was shortened by 2 bases and J by 3 bases, with 4 bases between the two germline ends. The CDR3 is made up of 13 amino acids. In DNA form, the CDR3 reads TGTGCCAGCAGTTTAAGCGACACCGGGGAGCTGTTTTTT. Translating gives CASSLSDTGELFF.

This chain links TRBV6-5 with TRBJ2-7; 9 nucleotides line up with TRBD1. Unmatched junction bases numbered 7, after V lost 5 bases and J lost 5 bases. The CDR3 runs to 14 residues. Germline V CDR1 and CDR2: MNHEY, SVGAGI. CDR3 loop: CASSKPGQGNEQYF. The CDR3 DNA reads as TGTGCCAGCAGTAAACCGGGACAGGGAAACGAGCAGTACTTC.

The genes are TRBV4-1 and TRBJ2-7; weak D call: TRBD2 (5 bases). The CDR3 loop spans 14 amino acids. Between the trimmed V and J ends, which lost 1 base and 2 bases, there was a span of 9 bases. Germline V gene data show CDR1 as MGHRA and CDR2 as YSYEKL. The CDR3 bases are TGCGCCAGCAGCCAAGTTGGAGCGGCCTACGAGCAGTACTTC. As protein: CASSQVGAAYEQYF.

The chain combines TRBV6-6 with TRBJ2-3, with 11 bases that match TRBD2. V shed 5 bases, J shed 3 bases, and the junction held 1 base outside the gene matches. Germline V gene data show CDR1 as MNHNY and CDR2 as SVGAGI (reference sequence). The CDR3 is 14 amino acids. The chain's CDR3 is CASSPSGRTDTQYF. In DNA form, the CDR3 reads TGTGCCAGCAGTCCTAGCGGGAGGACAGATACGCAGTATTTT.

J is TRBJ1-1 and V is TRBV2; no reliable D call. Germline loops: CDR1 SNHLY, CDR2 FYNNEI. The CDR3 contains 15 residues. Trimming pared 3 bases from V and 1 base from J, leaving 12 bases between. CDR3 protein: CASSDRLRENTEAFF. CDR3 sequence (DNA): TGTGCCAGCAGTGATCGTTTGCGGGAGAACACTGAAGCTTTCTTT.

Only one count was recorded for this clone. The rearrangement joins TRBV9 to TRBJ2-5; 13 bases map to TRBD2. Germline CDR1 is SGDLS and CDR2 is YYNGEE. The CDR3 sequence is 17 residues long. After removal of 3 bases from V and 3 bases from J, the junction contained 8 bases not matched to a gene. This CDR3 reads CASSARLGTSGEETQYF. The CDR3 DNA follows: TGTGCCAGCAGCGCCCGCCTCGGGACTAGCGGGGAAGAGACCCAGTACTTC. Full variable domain (outside the CDR3, taken from reference TRBV9 and TRBJ2-5): DSGVTQTPKHLITATGQRVTLRCSPRSGDLSVYWYQQSLDQGLQFLIQYYNGEERAKGNILERFSAQQFPDLHSELNLSSLELGDSALYFCASSARLGTSGEETQYFGPGTRLLVL.

The chain employs TRBV3-1 (or the pseudogene TRBV3-2) and TRBJ1-2; 10 bases fit TRBD1. Losses at the gene ends were 3 bases for V and 1 base for J; bases not matched to a gene: 2. The CDR3 is 15 residues long. Per germline, CDR1 LGHDT and CDR2 YNNKEL (reference sequence). The CDR3: CASSHGQGVNYGYTF. DNA of the CDR3: TGTGCCAGCAGCCATGGACAGGGGGTTAACTATGGCTACACCTTC.

V gene TRBV4-1 combines with J gene TRBJ2-1; 12 bases align to TRBD2. The CDR3 extends over 18 amino acids. V dropped 1 base and J dropped 2; count of bases not matched to a gene: 6. Per the germline V gene, CDR1 is MGHRA and CDR2 is YSYEKL. DNA of the CDR3: TGCGCCAGCAGCCAAGGACTAGCGGGAGTGATCGCCTACAATGAGCAGTTCTTC. Translated: CASSQGLAGVIAYNEQFF.

The chain recombines TRBV7-8 with TRBJ2-1; TRBD2 matches at 11 bases. V shed 5 bases and J 14 bases; nucleotides not matched to a gene: 8. Germline V gene data show CDR1 as SGHVS and CDR2 as FQNEAQ. This CDR3 is built from 13 residues. This CDR3 is CASSKLTSGEEFF. The DNA of the CDR3 is TGTGCCAGCAGCAAATTGACTAGCGGGGAGGAGTTCTTC.

This clone has just one count. The chain has TRBV27 and TRBJ1-6; 7 positions agree with TRBD1. The CDR3 has 13 amino acids. V lost 2 bases, J lost 11 bases, and 3 bases stayed unmatched. CDR1 and CDR2 from the germline V gene are MNHEY and SMNVEV (reference sequence). The CDR3 region has the DNA TGTGCCAGCAGTTTAGACAGGGACGCACCCCTCCACTTT. It specifies CASSLDRDAPLHF.

The chain is built from TRBV19 and TRBJ2-5, with a possible D match to TRBD1 (5 bases). The V gene's germline CDR1 is LNHDA and CDR2 SQIVND (reference sequence). This CDR3 comprises 12 residues. V was clipped by 8 bases and J by 4 bases, with 11 bases between them. The CDR3 region is CASGQAGETQYF. CDR3 coding DNA: TGTGCCAGTGGACAAGCTGGAGAGACCCAGTACTTC. The whole variable domain, remainder taken from reference TRBV19 and TRBJ2-5, is DGGITQSPKYLFRKEGQNVTLSCEQNLNHDAMYWYRQDPGQGLRLIYYSQIVNDFQKGDIAEGYSVSREKKESFPLTVTSAQKNPTAFYLCASGQAGETQYFGPGTRLLVL.

This chain links TRBV29-1 with TRBJ2-7; perhaps TRBD2 as D (5 bases). Between the trimmed V and J ends, which lost 7 bases and 2 bases, there was a span of 12 bases. Looked up from germline, CDR1 is SQVTM and CDR2 is ANQGSEA. This CDR3 comprises 12 residues. The CDR3 nucleotides read TGCAGCGCGGGGAACACCCCCTACGAGCAGTACTTC. Protein product: CSAGNTPYEQYF.

The V call is TRBV11-2, the J call TRBJ2-5; TRBD2 matches at 9 bases. CDR1 and CDR2 (germline): SGHAT, FQNNGV. V was pared by 4 bases and J by 1 base, with 7 bases of the junction left unmatched. The CDR3 has 16 residues. The DNA for the CDR3 is TGTGCCAGCAGCTACGGGACTAGCACCACCCAAGAGACCCAGTACTTC. Its translation is CASSYGTSTTQETQYF.